The 9 T cell receptor beta chains in this list originate from one sample, sequenced in a study of cytomegalovirus exposure and HLA in healthy donors. This PCR relied on a set of 60 Vbeta primers and 13 Jbeta primers. Clones were sequenced by immunoSEQ multiplex PCR, and TCRdb holds only the in-frame ones, with some missing. The sample carries tens of thousands of clones, roughly 76% recorded once. Material: PBMCs. These TCRs come from a man younger than 35 in good health and CMV-seronegative.

The V call is TRBV18, the J call TRBJ1-1; D may be TRBD1 (5 bases). Trimming took off 2 bases at V and 1 base at J, with 11 bases between the two ends. CDR3 length: 15 residues. The germline CDR1 and CDR2 sequences are KGHSH and LQKENI. The CDR3 region has the DNA TGTGCCAGCTCACCAACTATTGACAGGAACACTGAAGCTTTCTTT. Its protein is CASSPTIDRNTEAFF.

The chain employs TRBV19 and TRBJ1-1; possibly TRBD1 for D (6 bases). Trimming removed 3 bases from V and 1 base from J, with 15 bases in between. The germline CDR1 and CDR2 sequences are LNHDA and SQIVND (reference sequence). The CDR3 is 16 amino acids. The CDR3 region is CASSIRQGRGNTEAFF. The DNA for the CDR3 is TGTGCCAGTAGTATCCGGCAGGGGAGAGGGAACACTGAAGCTTTCTTT.

The rearrangement uses TRBV28 and TRBJ1-5, with D uncertain. The CDR3 covers 14 residues. The V gene lost 2 bases and the J gene lost 0 bases, with 5 bases spanning the gap. The germline V gene has CDR1 MDHEN and CDR2 SYDVKM. CDR3 DNA sequence: TGTGCCAGCAGTTTAGGAGGTAGCAATCAGCCCCAGCATTTT. This translates into CASSLGGSNQPQHF. Filled out from reference TRBV28 and TRBJ1-5, the complete variable domain reads DVKVTQSSRYLVKRTGEKVFLECVQDMDHENMFWYRQDPGLGLRLIYFSYDVKMKEKGDIPEGYSVSREKKERFSLILESASTNQTSMYLCASSLGGSNQPQHFGDGTRLSIL.

The chain employs TRBV9 and TRBJ2-1; possibly TRBD2 for D (5 bases). CDR3 size: 14 residues. Germline lookup yields CDR1 SGDLS and CDR2 YYNGEE. V was cut by 0 bases and J by 2 bases, with 6 bases left in between. DNA for the CDR3: TGTGCCAGCAGCGTAGCGGGGACCTACAATGAGCAGTTCTTC. This gives the protein CASSVAGTYNEQFF.

The chain combines TRBV5-4 with TRBJ1-3; D uncertain. The CDR3 spans 15 residues. Looked up from germline, CDR1 is SGHNT and CDR2 is YYREEE (reference sequence). Trimming took off 0 bases at V and 3 bases at J, with 10 bases between the two ends. The CDR3 coding sequence is TGTGCCAGCAGCTTGGCCGCGGGGATTGGAAACACCATATATTTT. This encodes CASSLAAGIGNTIYF.

The rearrangement uses TRBV7-2 and TRBJ1-5; 10 nucleotides line up with TRBD1. The V gene's germline CDR1 is SGHTA and CDR2 FQGNSA. This CDR3 has 16 amino acids. The junction had 6 bases not matched to a gene; V was cut back by 5 bases and J by 2 bases. CDR3: CASSAGTGEGNQPQHF. The CDR3 nucleotides read TGTGCCAGCAGCGCCGGGACAGGGGAAGGCAATCAGCCCCAGCATTTT.

V and J are TRBV30 and TRBJ1-6; D gene unclear. V dropped 2 bases and J dropped 6 bases, with 11 bases sitting between them. Germline lookup yields CDR1 GTSNPN and CDR2 SVGIG (reference sequence). The CDR3 sequence is 14 residues long. The CDR3 region has the DNA TGTGCCTGGAGTTCGGGATCCGTTAATTCACCCCTCCACTTT. It encodes CAWSSGSVNSPLHF. Full variable domain (outside the CDR3, taken from reference TRBV30 and TRBJ1-6): SQTIHQWPATLVQPVGSPLSLECTVEGTSNPNLYWYRQAAGRGLQLLFYSVGIGQISSEVPQNLSASRPQDRQFILSSKKLLLSDSGFYLCAWSSGSVNSPLHFGNGTRLTVT.

The chain employs TRBV18 and TRBJ1-2; D is perhaps TRBD1 (6 bases). This CDR3 has 13 amino acids. V lost 3 bases and J 2 bases, leaving 7 bases between the germline ends. Germline V gives CDR1 KGHSH, CDR2 LQKENI. CDR3 DNA sequence: TGTGCCAGCTCACCTGGACAGAACTATGGCTACACCTTC. The encoded protein is CASSPGQNYGYTF.

The V call is TRBV19, the J call TRBJ1-2; tentative D call: TRBD1 (6 bases). CDR3 size: 16 residues. Looked up from germline, CDR1 is LNHDA and CDR2 is SQIVND (reference sequence). V was clipped by 5 bases and J by 6 bases, with 22 bases between them. CDR3 loop: CASSPFVGWTEDGYTF. For the CDR3, the DNA is TGTGCCAGTAGTCCCTTCGTGGGGTGGACAGAAGATGGCTACACCTTC.